These 20 T cell receptor beta chains share one sample of origin, sequenced in a study of Ad26.COV2.S vaccination and SARS-CoV-2 variants. Assay: immunoSEQ multiplex PCR; the TCRdb copy retains only in-frame clones and omits some. The table has some 410,000 clones, roughly 90% seen once. The treatment was: some 19 received Ad26.COV2.S at low or high dose, single or two shots; several received placebo; per-sample allocation not given. Sample collection was performed on day 63 after the first vaccine or placebo injection. The sequencing used peripheral blood, collected in a trial of Ad26.COV2.S vaccine versus placebo. These receptors all stem from a person aged 18 to 65 who received the Ad26.COV2.S COVID-19 vaccine or a placebo.

The J gene is TRBJ1-3, the V gene TRBV5-3, with 7 bases identical to TRBD1. TRBV5-3 is labeled an ORF, and its function is uncertain. The CDR3 has 19 amino acids. Trimming took 5 bases from V and 0 from J; bases not matched to a gene: 17. DNA of the CDR3: TGTGCCAGAAGACGTAAGACAGGGCTTGGGGAGGGCTCTGGAAACACCATATATTTT. It translates to CARRRKTGLGEGSGNTIYF.

For the CDR3, the DNA is TGTGCCAGCAGCCAGACTAGCAACACCGGGGAGCTGTTTTTT. Translating it yields CASSQTSNTGELFF. This sequence joins TRBV3-1 (or the pseudogene TRBV3-2) and TRBJ2-2; 7 positions match TRBD2. The germline V gene encodes CDR1 LGHDT and CDR2 YNNKEL (reference sequence). The ends lost 3 bases at V and 2 bases at J; junction bases unmatched: 0. The CDR3 is 14 residues long.

A word on this clone: This sample includes further DNA sequences coding for the same CDR3. The chain combines TRBV11-2 with TRBJ2-7; no definite D call. This CDR3 is 11 amino acids long. V was pared by 0 bases and J by 5 bases, with 2 bases between. Germline V lookup: CDR1 SGHAT, CDR2 FQNNGV. CDR3 loop: CASSLEDEQYF. CDR3 nucleotide sequence: TGTGCCAGCAGCTTAGAGGACGAGCAGTACTTC.

V and J are TRBV2 and TRBJ2-3; no definite D call. The V and J ends lost 7 bases and 1 base respectively, with 12 bases between them. This CDR3 is 14 amino acids long. Germline assignment: CDR1 SNHLY and CDR2 FYNNEI. CDR3 coding DNA: TGTGCCAGCACCACCGGGCCACGCACAGATACGCAGTATTTT. It yields the protein CASTTGPRTDTQYF.

V gene TRBV13 combines with J gene TRBJ1-4, with a possible D match to TRBD1 (5 bases). Trimming removed 5 bases at V and 3 bases at J, with 16 bases between. CDR3 length: 16 amino acids. The germline V gene has CDR1 PRHDT and CDR2 FYEKMQ (reference sequence). The CDR3 sequence is CASSRTYRKANEKLFF. The CDR3 DNA sequence: TGTGCCAGCAGCCGCACCTACAGGAAGGCTAATGAAAAACTGTTTTTT.

This chain connects TRBV7-9 to TRBJ2-1, with 7 bases matching TRBD1. This CDR3 spans 14 amino acids. Trimming cost V 2 bases and J 8 bases; bases outside gene matches: 6. The germline CDR1 and CDR2 sequences are SEHNR and FQNEAQ (reference sequence). CDR3 in amino acids: CASSLFGTEDEQFF. The DNA for the CDR3 is TGTGCCAGCAGCTTATTTGGGACAGAGGATGAGCAGTTCTTC.

This chain joins TRBV23-1 and TRBJ2-3; D remains unclear. TRBV23-1 is known as an ORF, though its function is uncertain. Trimming shortened V by 0 bases and J by 9 bases, and 7 bases separated the two germline ends. The CDR3 is 12 residues long. CDR3 sequence reads: CASSQSGGTQYF. The CDR3 nucleotides are TGCGCCAGCAGTCAATCGGGTGGCACGCAGTATTTT.

The table lists this clone with a count of one. The chain couples TRBV19 to TRBJ1-2, with a possible D match to TRBD1 (5 bases). V lost 2 bases and J 2 bases, leaving 12 bases between the germline ends. Germline assignment: CDR1 LNHDA and CDR2 SQIVND (reference sequence). CDR3 length: 15 residues. The CDR3: CASSILPGLNYGYTF. CDR3 nucleotide sequence: TGTGCCAGTAGTATACTCCCGGGGCTGAACTATGGCTACACCTTC.

The V call is TRBV27, the J call TRBJ2-7; the match to TRBD1 covers 7 bases. The CDR3 loop spans 15 amino acids. CDR1 and CDR2 from the germline V gene are MNHEY and SMNVEV (reference sequence). Trimming removed 4 bases from V and 2 bases from J; junction bases left unmatched: 8. Written as DNA, the CDR3 is TGTGCCAGCAGTTCCGGGACAGAACTTCCCTACGAGCAGTACTTC. It encodes CASSSGTELPYEQYF.

This clone has a single count. The sample contains more than one DNA sequence encoding this CDR3. This chain links TRBV5-1 with TRBJ1-3; D remains unclear. The CDR3 is 14 residues long. Per the germline V gene, CDR1 is SGHRS and CDR2 is YFSETQ. V lost 1 base to trimming and J lost 2 bases, with 7 bases between them. The CDR3 protein is CASSLQGPGNTIYF. In DNA form, the CDR3 reads TGCGCCAGCAGCTTGCAAGGGCCTGGAAACACCATATATTTT.

This chain links TRBV9 with TRBJ2-3, with 12 bases matching TRBD2. The CDR3 contains 16 residues. The V gene's germline CDR1 is SGDLS and CDR2 YYNGEE. The ends lost 3 bases at V and 4 bases at J; junction bases unmatched: 6. Here the CDR3 reads CASSAASGGASDTQYF. As DNA, the CDR3 is TGTGCCAGCAGCGCAGCTAGCGGGGGGGCGTCAGATACGCAGTATTTT.

The CDR3, as DNA: TGTGCCAGCAGCGCTTACCGGGGGGCCCACACCGGGGAGCTGTTTTTT. Protein product: CASSAYRGAHTGELFF. The rearrangement joins TRBV9 to TRBJ2-2, with a weak D call TRBD2 (7 bases). V was cut by 3 bases and J by 3 bases, with 15 bases left in between. Germline CDR1 is SGDLS and CDR2 is YYNGEE. The CDR3 runs 16 residues.

This clone came up many times. The chain combines TRBV12-5 with TRBJ2-7; 8 bases are shared with TRBD1. Germline-derived CDR1 and CDR2 are LGHNT and FRNRAP. After removal of 6 bases from V and 3 bases from J, the junction contained 4 bases not matched to a gene. This CDR3 comprises 13 residues. This CDR3 reads CASGPTGGYEQYF. The CDR3 coding sequence is TGTGCTAGTGGCCCCACAGGGGGCTACGAGCAGTACTTC.

The CDR3 DNA follows: TGTGCCAGTAGTAGGGCGAGTGGGGGCGGCTATGGCTACACCTTC. It translates to CASSRASGGGYGYTF. This chain joins TRBV19 and TRBJ1-2; possibly TRBD1 for D (6 bases). With 4 bases removed from V and 4 bases from J, the gap between germline ends came to 16 bases. The CDR3 extends over 15 amino acids. Germline lookup yields CDR1 LNHDA and CDR2 SQIVND (reference sequence).

This chain connects TRBV6-2 or TRBV6-3 to TRBJ2-2; 8 bases are shared with TRBD2. The CDR3 is 15 amino acids. J lost 7 bases, V lost 2 bases, and 6 bases had no gene match. Germline loops: CDR1 MNHEY, CDR2 SVGEGT. This CDR3 reads CASSYGLAGVGELFF. In DNA form, the CDR3 reads TGTGCCAGCAGTTACGGGCTAGCGGGTGTCGGGGAGCTGTTTTTT.

This clone was detected once. The chain uses TRBV6-5 and TRBJ1-5; TRBD1 agrees at 9 bases. This CDR3 is built from 15 residues. J lost 5 bases, V lost 6 bases, and 8 bases had no gene match. Germline V lookup: CDR1 MNHEY, CDR2 SVGAGI. The CDR3 region is CASRQQGALDQPQHF. The CDR3 nucleotides read TGTGCCAGCAGGCAACAGGGGGCGTTGGATCAGCCCCAGCATTTT.

V and J are TRBV15 and TRBJ2-1; 8 nucleotides agree with TRBD2. The junction had 14 bases not matched to a gene; V was cut back by 5 bases and J by 5 bases. CDR1 LNHNV and CDR2 YYDKDF come from the germline V gene (reference sequence). This CDR3 is built from 17 residues. CDR3 coding DNA: TGTGCCACCAGCTCCCCGTTTCTGGTAGCGGGGCACAATGAGCAGTTCTTC. Protein: CATSSPFLVAGHNEQFF.

The V and J genes are TRBV4-3 and TRBJ1-2; 9 bases agree with TRBD1. V trimming: 0 bases; J trimming: 5 bases; junction bases outside the gene matches: 4. Germline V gene data show CDR1 as LGHNA and CDR2 as YSLEER. The CDR3 length is 15 residues. The DNA for the CDR3 is TGCGCCAGCAGCCAAGAACAGGGGGCGGAATATGGCTACACCTTC. It specifies CASSQEQGAEYGYTF.

This chain connects TRBV4-1 to TRBJ2-5; 9 nucleotides agree with TRBD1. Germline CDR1 MGHRA, CDR2 YSYEKL. The CDR3 loop spans 17 amino acids. Trimming at V came to 0 bases and at J to 5 bases, leaving 10 bases not matched to a gene. The CDR3 coding sequence is TGCGCCAGCAGCCAAGATCGAGGGACAGGGAGGGGGGAGACCCAGTACTTC. Encoded protein: CASSQDRGTGRGETQYF.

V gene TRBV5-1 combines with J gene TRBJ1-4, with no clear D. Trimming shortened V by 2 bases and J by 7 bases, and 12 bases separated the two germline ends. Germline V CDR1 and CDR2: SGHRS, YFSETQ. The CDR3 has 14 residues. CDR3 region: CASSFVGEGEKLFF. The CDR3 DNA follows: TGCGCCAGCAGCTTTGTGGGAGAAGGTGAAAAACTGTTTTTT.